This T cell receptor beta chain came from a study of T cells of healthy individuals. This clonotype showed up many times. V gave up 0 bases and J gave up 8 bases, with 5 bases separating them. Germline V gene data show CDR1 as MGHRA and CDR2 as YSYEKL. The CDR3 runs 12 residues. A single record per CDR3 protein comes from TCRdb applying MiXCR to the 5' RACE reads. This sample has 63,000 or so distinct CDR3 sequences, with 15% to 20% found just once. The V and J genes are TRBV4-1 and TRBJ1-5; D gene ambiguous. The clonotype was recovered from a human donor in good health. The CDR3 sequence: CASSQDLEPQHF. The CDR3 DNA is TGCGCCAGCAGCCAAGATCTCGAGCCCCAGCATTTT.